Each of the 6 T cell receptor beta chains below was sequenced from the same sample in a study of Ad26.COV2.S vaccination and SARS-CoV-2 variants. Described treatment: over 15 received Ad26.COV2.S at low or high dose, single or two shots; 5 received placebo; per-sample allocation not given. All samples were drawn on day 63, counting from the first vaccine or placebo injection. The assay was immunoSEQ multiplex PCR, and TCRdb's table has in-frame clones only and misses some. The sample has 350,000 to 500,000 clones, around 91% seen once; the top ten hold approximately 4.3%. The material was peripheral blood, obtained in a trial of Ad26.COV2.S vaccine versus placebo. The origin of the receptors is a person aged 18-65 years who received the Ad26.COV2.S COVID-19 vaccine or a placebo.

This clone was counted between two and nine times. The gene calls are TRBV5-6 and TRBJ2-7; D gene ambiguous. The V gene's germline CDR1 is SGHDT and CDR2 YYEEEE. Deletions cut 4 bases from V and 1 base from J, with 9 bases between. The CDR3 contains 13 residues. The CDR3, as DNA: TGTGCCAGCAGCCCGTCCAAGTCCTACGAGCAGTACTTC. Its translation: CASSPSKSYEQYF.

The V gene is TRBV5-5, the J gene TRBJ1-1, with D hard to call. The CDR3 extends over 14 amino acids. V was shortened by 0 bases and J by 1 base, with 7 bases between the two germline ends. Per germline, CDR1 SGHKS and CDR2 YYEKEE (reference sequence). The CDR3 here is CASSLEFRNTEAFF. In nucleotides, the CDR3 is TGTGCCAGCAGCTTGGAATTTAGGAACACTGAAGCTTTCTTT.

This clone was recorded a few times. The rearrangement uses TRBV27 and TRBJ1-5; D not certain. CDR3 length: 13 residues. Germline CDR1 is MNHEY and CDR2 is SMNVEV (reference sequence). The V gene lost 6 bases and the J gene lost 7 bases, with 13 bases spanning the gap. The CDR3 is CASSRYWGQPQHF. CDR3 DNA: TGTGCCAGCAGCCGTTACTGGGGACAGCCCCAGCATTTT.

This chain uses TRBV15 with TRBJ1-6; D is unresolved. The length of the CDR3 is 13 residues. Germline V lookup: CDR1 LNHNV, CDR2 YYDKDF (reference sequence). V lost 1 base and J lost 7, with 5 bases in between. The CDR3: CATSRVGNSPLHF. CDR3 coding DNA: TGTGCCACCAGCAGAGTAGGGAATTCACCCCTCCACTTT.

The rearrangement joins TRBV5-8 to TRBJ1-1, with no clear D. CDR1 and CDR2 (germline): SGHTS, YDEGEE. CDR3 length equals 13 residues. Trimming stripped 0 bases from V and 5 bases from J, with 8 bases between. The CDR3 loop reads CASSLARWTEAFF. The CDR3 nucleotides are TGTGCCAGCAGCTTGGCGCGGTGGACTGAAGCTTTCTTT.

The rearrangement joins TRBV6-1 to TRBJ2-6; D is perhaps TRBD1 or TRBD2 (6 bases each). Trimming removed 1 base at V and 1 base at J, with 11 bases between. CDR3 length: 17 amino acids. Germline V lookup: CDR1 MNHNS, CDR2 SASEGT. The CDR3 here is CASSEVGGGSGANVLTF. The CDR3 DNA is TGTGCCAGCAGTGAAGTAGGAGGGGGATCTGGGGCCAACGTCCTGACTTTC.